A single sample is the source of the 16 T cell receptor beta chains below, sequenced in a study of blood T cells in healthy people across ages. A sample-barcoded 5' primer and a J-beta primer mix were used in a second PCR of about 7 to 11 cycles. One entry per CDR3 protein, called by TCRdb with MiXCR from the 5' RACE reads. This sample has 1.5 million or so distinct CDR3 sequences; 35% to 45% occur once, and the top ten carry just over 4%. Sequenced input: blood. The receptors shown here come from a young woman in good health.

In nucleotides, the CDR3 is TGCAGCGTTGAAGTGGGACAGCGTGATACGCAGTATTTT. Its protein product is CSVEVGQRDTQYF. V usage is TRBV29-1 and J usage is TRBJ2-3; 7 bases agree with TRBD1. The trim removed 1 base at V and 6 bases at J, leaving 4 bases unmatched. The CDR3 loop spans 13 amino acids. CDR1 and CDR2 (germline): SQVTM, ANQGSEA.

The J gene is TRBJ2-3, the V gene TRBV10-1; the D call may be TRBD1 or TRBD2 (5 bases each). The CDR3 contains 17 residues. Germline V gene sequence: CDR1 WNHNN, CDR2 SYGVQD (reference sequence). V was pared by 0 bases and J by 6 bases, with 19 bases between. The CDR3 sequence: CASSESGWDPGLDTQYF. The CDR3 DNA follows: TGCGCCAGCAGTGAGTCCGGTTGGGACCCCGGTTTGGATACGCAGTATTTT.

This clonotype was detected ten times or more. The chain uses TRBV27 and TRBJ2-7; D is unclear. V lost 3 bases, J lost 4 bases, and 10 bases lay in between. This CDR3 is 13 amino acids long. From germline, CDR1 is MNHEY and CDR2 SMNVEV (reference sequence). The CDR3 reads CASSFRHSYEQYF. CDR3 in DNA: TGTGCCAGCAGTTTCCGACACTCATACGAGCAGTACTTC.

This clonotype has a handful of counts. The J gene is TRBJ1-5, the V gene TRBV6-1; TRBD1 matches 8 bases. With V trimmed by 7 bases and J by 7 bases, 6 bases remained unmatched. Per the germline V gene, CDR1 is MNHNS and CDR2 is SASEGT. This CDR3 region has 13 residues. In DNA, the CDR3 is TGTGCCAGCAATCTACGGACAGGGCAGCCCCAGCATTTT. Encoded protein: CASNLRTGQPQHF.

This rearrangement joins TRBV7-2 to TRBJ2-3; 7 nucleotides agree with TRBD2. V trimming: 9 bases; J trimming: 0 bases; junction bases outside the gene matches: 9. Germline V CDR1 and CDR2: SGHTA, FQGNSA. This CDR3 comprises 15 residues. The CDR3 sequence: CASLPGTTSTDTQYF. DNA of the CDR3: TGTGCCAGTTTGCCCGGGACTACAAGCACAGATACGCAGTATTTT.

This clonotype has just a few counts. The rearrangement links TRBV2 to TRBJ1-3; possible D gene TRBD1, 5 bases. The CDR3 runs to 16 residues. Trimming removed 6 bases from V and 0 bases from J, with 15 bases in between. Looked up from germline, CDR1 is SNHLY and CDR2 is FYNNEI. CDR3 nucleotides: TGTGCCAGCAGAGGACCTGACAGCCGCTCTGGAAACACCATATATTTT. Protein: CASRGPDSRSGNTIYF.

On this clonotype: Compared with germline, one end of the junction differs, possibly owing to a read error. This rearrangement joins TRBV4-2 to TRBJ2-3; the D gene is possibly TRBD2 (6 bases). Germline CDR1 is LGHNA and CDR2 is YNFKEQ. The CDR3 consists of 16 residues. The DNA for the CDR3 is TGTGCCTGCAGCCAAGATATAGCGGAGATCACAGATACGCAGTATTTT. It translates to CACSQDIAEITDTQYF.

The chain couples TRBV5-5 to TRBJ2-1; D may be TRBD2 (6 bases). Trimming shortened V by 4 bases and J by 5 bases, and 13 bases separated the two germline ends. CDR1 and CDR2 (germline): SGHKS, YYEKEE (reference sequence). The CDR3 sequence is 14 residues long. This CDR3 is CASSKGAGNNEQFF. The CDR3 nucleotides read TGTGCCAGCAGCAAAGGGGCGGGGAACAATGAGCAGTTCTTC. Based on the CDR3 plus reference TRBV5-5 and TRBJ2-1, the full variable domain is DAGVTQSPTHLIKTRGQQVTLRCSPISGHKSVSWYQQVLGQGPQFIFQYYEKEERGRGNFPDRFSARQFPNYSSELNVNALLLGDSALYLCASSKGAGNNEQFFGPGTRLTVL.

The J gene is TRBJ2-3, the V gene TRBV24-1; a possible D gene is TRBD2 (6 bases). CDR3 length: 16 residues. Looked up from germline, CDR1 is KGHDR and CDR2 is SFDVKD. V dropped 0 bases and J dropped 0 bases, with 9 bases sitting between them. The CDR3 spells CATSDLMAGSTDTQYF. Here the CDR3 DNA reads TGTGCCACCAGTGATTTGATGGCGGGGAGCACAGATACGCAGTATTTT.

The rearrangement joins TRBV7-2 to TRBJ2-7; D is possibly TRBD1 (5 bases). With 5 bases removed from V and 7 bases from J, the gap between germline ends came to 21 bases. Germline CDR1 and CDR2: SGHTA and FQGNSA. The CDR3 extends over 15 amino acids. This chain's CDR3 is CASSPGLGSYNEQYF. The CDR3 DNA follows: TGTGCCAGCAGCCCAGGGCTTGGCTCCTACAATGAGCAGTACTTC.

Only one count was recorded for this clonotype. DNA for the CDR3: TGTGCCAGCAGTTACCTGACACCTATTAACACCGGGGAGCTGTTTTTT. Protein product: CASSYLTPINTGELFF. The chain carries TRBV6-2 or TRBV6-3 and TRBJ2-2; D is ambiguous. This CDR3 contains 16 residues. The V end was cut by 2 bases, the J end by 2 bases, with 12 bases between. CDR1 is MNHEY, CDR2 SVGEGT, per germline.

The V and J genes are TRBV6-2 or TRBV6-3 and TRBJ2-1; possible D gene TRBD2, 5 bases. CDR1 and CDR2 (germline): MNHEY, SVGEGT. The ends were cut back, 4 bases at V and 3 bases at J, with 13 bases in the middle. This CDR3 is built from 15 residues. The CDR3 is CASSSRTFVYNEQFF. The CDR3 region has the DNA TGTGCCAGCAGTTCTCGGACTTTCGTCTACAATGAGCAGTTCTTC.

J is TRBJ1-1 and V is TRBV25-1; 8 positions agree with TRBD1. The CDR3 contains 16 residues. J was trimmed by 1 base and V by 4 bases; bases with no gene match: 8. Germline V gives CDR1 MGHDK, CDR2 SYGVNS. The CDR3 coding sequence is TGTGCCAGCAGTGTTCTCCACAGGGGGTCGAACACTGAAGCTTTCTTT. Translated: CASSVLHRGSNTEAFF.

The rearrangement joins TRBV12-3 or TRBV12-4 to TRBJ2-7; the match to TRBD2 covers 11 bases. The CDR3 contains 15 residues. Trimming took 6 bases from V and 3 from J; bases not matched to a gene: 7. The chain's CDR3 is CASRTGLAAHYEQYF. Written as DNA, the CDR3 is TGTGCCAGCAGGACGGGACTAGCGGCACACTACGAGCAGTACTTC.

The rearrangement joins TRBV11-2 to TRBJ2-1; D may be TRBD1 or TRBD2 (5 bases each). The CDR3 totals 13 residues. The germline V gene encodes CDR1 SGHAT and CDR2 FQNNGV. V lost 4 bases and J 8 bases, leaving 12 bases between the germline ends. CDR3 sequence reads: CASSYSRGHEQFF. In DNA form, the CDR3 reads TGTGCCAGCAGCTACTCTCGGGGCCATGAGCAGTTCTTC.

The chain combines TRBV7-9 with TRBJ2-2; D is possibly TRBD2 (5 bases). The CDR3 is 17 amino acids. Germline V gene lookup returns CDR1 SEHNR and CDR2 FQNEAQ (reference sequence). The V and J ends lost 5 bases and 0 bases respectively, with 16 bases between them. The CDR3 DNA follows: TGTGCCAGCAGCGCTAGCCTGAGAGGCCCGAACACCGGGGAGCTGTTTTTT. It encodes CASSASLRGPNTGELFF.